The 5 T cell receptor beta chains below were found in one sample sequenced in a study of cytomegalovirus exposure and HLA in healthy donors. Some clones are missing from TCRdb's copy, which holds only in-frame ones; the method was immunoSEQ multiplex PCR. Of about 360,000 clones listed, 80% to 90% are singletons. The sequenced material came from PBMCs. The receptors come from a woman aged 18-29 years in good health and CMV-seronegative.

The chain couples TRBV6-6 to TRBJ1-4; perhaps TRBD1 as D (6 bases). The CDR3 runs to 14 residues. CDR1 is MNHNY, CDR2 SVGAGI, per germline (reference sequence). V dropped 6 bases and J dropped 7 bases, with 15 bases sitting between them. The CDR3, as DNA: TGTGCCAGCAGGGAAGGACAGTTGAGTGAAAAACTGTTTTTT. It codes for CASREGQLSEKLFF.

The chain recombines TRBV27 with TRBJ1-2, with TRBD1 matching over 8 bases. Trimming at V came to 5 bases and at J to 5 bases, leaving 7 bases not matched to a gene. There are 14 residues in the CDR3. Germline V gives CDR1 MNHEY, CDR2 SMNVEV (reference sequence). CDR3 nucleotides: TGTGCCAGCAGTCCACAGGGGGGGGCTTATGGCTACACCTTC. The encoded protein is CASSPQGGAYGYTF.

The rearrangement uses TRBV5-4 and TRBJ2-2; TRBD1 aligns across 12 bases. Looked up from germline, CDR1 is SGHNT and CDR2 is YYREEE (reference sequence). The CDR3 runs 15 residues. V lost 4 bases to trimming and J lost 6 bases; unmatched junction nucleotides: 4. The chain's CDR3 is CASSRDRGLAGELFF. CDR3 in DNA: TGTGCCAGCAGCCGGGACAGGGGGCTGGCCGGGGAGCTGTTTTTT.

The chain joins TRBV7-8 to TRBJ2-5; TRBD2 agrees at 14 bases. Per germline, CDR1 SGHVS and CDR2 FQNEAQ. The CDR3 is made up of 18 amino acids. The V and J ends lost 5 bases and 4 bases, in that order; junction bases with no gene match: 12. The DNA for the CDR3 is TGTGCCAGCAGCCCCGGACTAGCGGGGGGCAACCCTCCAGAGACCCAGTACTTC. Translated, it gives CASSPGLAGGNPPETQYF.

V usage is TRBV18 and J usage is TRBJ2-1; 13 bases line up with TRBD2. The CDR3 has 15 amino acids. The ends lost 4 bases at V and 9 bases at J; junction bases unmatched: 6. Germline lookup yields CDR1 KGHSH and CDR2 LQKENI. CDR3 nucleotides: TGTGCCAGCTCACAAGGACTAGCGGGAGAAGTTGAGCAGTTCTTC. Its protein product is CASSQGLAGEVEQFF.